Presented here are 25 T cell receptor beta chains from one specimen sequenced in a study of T cell responses to AZD1222 COVID-19 vaccine. Only in-frame clones appear in the TCRdb table, and some are missing; sequencing was by immunoSEQ multiplex PCR. The profile shows 150,000 to 160,000 clones, roughly nine tenths of them singletons. This material consisted of peripheral blood, taken on day 0 of MenACWY control vaccination. All receptors come from an adult in good health.

The gene calls are TRBV20-1 and TRBJ2-7; D tentatively fits TRBD1 or TRBD2 (5 bases each). Trimming took 3 bases from V and 6 from J, leaving 18 bases between them. The CDR3 has 14 amino acids. The germline CDR1 and CDR2 sequences are DFQATT and SNEGSKA (reference sequence). The CDR3 sequence is CSASGGSGPGEQYV. The CDR3 DNA sequence: TGCAGTGCTAGTGGGGGTAGTGGCCCCGGCGAGCAGTACGTC.

V is TRBV19 and J is TRBJ1-6, with a possible D match to TRBD1 (6 bases). The V gene lost 3 bases and the J gene lost 4 bases, with 7 bases spanning the gap. This CDR3 region has 14 residues. CDR1 and CDR2 (germline): LNHDA, SQIVND (reference sequence). The CDR3 bases are TGTGCCAGTAGTATTGGACAGTATAATTCACCCCTCCACTTT. This sequence encodes CASSIGQYNSPLHF.

The chain couples TRBV11-2 to TRBJ1-1; 7 nucleotides match TRBD1. The V segment lost 1 base and the J segment 2 bases; nucleotides outside the gene matches: 7. CDR3 size: 16 residues. Germline CDR1 is SGHAT and CDR2 is FQNNGV. The CDR3 spells CASSLVGTAVNTEAFF. CDR3 DNA: TGTGCCAGCAGCTTAGTAGGGACAGCCGTTAACACTGAAGCTTTCTTT.

V gene TRBV5-6 combines with J gene TRBJ2-5, with D unresolved. Germline loops: CDR1 SGHDT, CDR2 YYEEEE. There are 13 residues in the CDR3. Trimming removed 2 bases at V and 7 bases at J, with 12 bases between. The DNA for the CDR3 is TGTGCCAGCAGCTTCGGCAGGTCCTGGACCCAGTACTTC. Translating gives CASSFGRSWTQYF.

The rearrangement joins TRBV7-9 to TRBJ1-2; no definite D call. The ends were cut back, 5 bases at V and 6 bases at J, with 7 bases in the middle. The CDR3 spans 11 residues. Germline V gene sequence: CDR1 SEHNR, CDR2 FQNEAQ (reference sequence). CDR3 nucleotide sequence: TGTGCCAGCAGCCAAAGGAATGGCTACACCTTC. It translates to CASSQRNGYTF.

This clone has more than one count but fewer than ten. The V gene is TRBV19, the J gene TRBJ1-1, with D unresolved. The CDR3 loop spans 12 amino acids. V was clipped by 6 bases and J by 4 bases, with 9 bases between them. The germline V gene has CDR1 LNHDA and CDR2 SQIVND (reference sequence). This CDR3 reads CASRDGVTEAFF. The CDR3 region has the DNA TGTGCCAGTAGGGATGGCGTCACTGAAGCTTTCTTT.

The chain recombines TRBV24-1 with TRBJ2-3; D remains ambiguous. The V gene's germline CDR1 is KGHDR and CDR2 SFDVKD. V was cut by 3 bases and J by 8 bases, with 11 bases left in between. The CDR3 loop spans 13 amino acids. The CDR3 coding sequence is TGTGCCACCAGTGATCCCCCACTCGGTACGCAGTATTTT. Translating gives CATSDPPLGTQYF.

The CDR3 DNA is TGTGCCAGCTCACACAACCAGAAGGGCACTGAAGCTTTCTTT. Translation: CASSHNQKGTEAFF. The chain employs TRBV18 and TRBJ1-1; D not certain. Trimming took off 4 bases at V and 4 bases at J, with 13 bases between the two ends. The CDR3 is made up of 14 amino acids. Germline values: CDR1 KGHSH, CDR2 LQKENI.

CDR3 residues: CASSQLAGYTEAFF. CDR3 in DNA: TGTGCCAGCAGCCAGCTAGCGGGATACACTGAAGCTTTCTTT. The chain is built from TRBV14 and TRBJ1-1; D is uncertain. This CDR3 is 14 amino acids long. V was pared by 3 bases and J by 3 bases, with 11 bases between. Germline CDR1 and CDR2: SGHDN and FVKESK.

The chain carries TRBV10-3 and TRBJ1-2; no clear D gene. There are 12 residues in the CDR3. CDR1 and CDR2 (germline): ENHRY, SYGVKD. The V end was cut by 0 bases, the J end by 6 bases, with 5 bases between. The CDR3 nucleotides are TGTGCCATCAGTGAGTCTAAGGATGGCTACACCTTC. It yields the protein CAISESKDGYTF.

This clone was seen only a few times. The V and J genes are TRBV5-8 and TRBJ2-7, with unresolved D. The V and J ends lost 2 bases and 6 bases respectively, with 9 bases between them. Germline V CDR1 and CDR2: SGHTS, YDEGEE. CDR3 length equals 12 residues. The chain's CDR3 is CASSFNWFEQYF. The CDR3 coding sequence is TGTGCCAGCAGCTTCAATTGGTTCGAGCAGTACTTC.

This CDR3 is CASSYSRLVEGYTF. In nucleotides, the CDR3 is TGTGCCAGCAGTTACTCCCGTCTAGTGGAAGGCTACACCTTC. The chain couples TRBV6-6 to TRBJ1-2; D not certain. Per the germline V gene, CDR1 is MNHNY and CDR2 is SVGAGI (reference sequence). The V gene lost 0 bases and the J gene lost 8 bases, with 13 bases spanning the gap. The CDR3 sequence is 14 residues long.

The gene calls are TRBV10-1 and TRBJ2-3; maybe TRBD2 (6 bases). CDR1 WNHNN and CDR2 SYGVQD come from the germline V gene (reference sequence). This CDR3 region has 15 residues. V was pared by 9 bases and J by 4 bases, with 20 bases between. CDR3: CASSRAGSTADTQYF. The CDR3 DNA reads as TGCGCCAGTTCGCGGGCGGGGAGTACGGCAGATACGCAGTATTTT.

This clone was seen more than once but under ten times. The rearrangement uses TRBV5-1 and TRBJ1-2; D is possibly TRBD1 (6 bases). The V and J ends lost 0 bases and 3 bases respectively, with 9 bases between them. CDR3 length: 14 residues. Per the germline V gene, CDR1 is SGHRS and CDR2 is YFSETQ. DNA of the CDR3: TGCGCCAGCAGCTTGGACAGGGAAGACTATGGCTACACCTTC. Amino acids: CASSLDREDYGYTF.

This sequence joins TRBV7-8 and TRBJ1-1; D unresolved. Trimming stripped 4 bases from V and 1 base from J, with 13 bases between. This CDR3 spans 15 amino acids. The germline gives CDR1 SGHVS, CDR2 FQNEAQ. The CDR3 DNA follows: TGTGCCAGCAGCTCAGTATTACGGGGGAACACTGAAGCTTTCTTT. Protein sequence: CASSSVLRGNTEAFF.

J is TRBJ1-3 and V is TRBV7-2; TRBD1 matches at 7 bases. The germline V gene encodes CDR1 SGHTA and CDR2 FQGNSA. With 3 bases clipped from V and 2 bases from J, the junction kept 1 base outside the gene matches. The CDR3 covers 14 residues. DNA for the CDR3: TGTGCCAGCAGCTTGCAGGGGGCTGGAAACACCATATATTTT. Encoded protein: CASSLQGAGNTIYF. Supplemented by reference TRBV7-2 and TRBJ1-3, the full variable domain reads GAGVSQSPSNKVTEKGKDVELRCDPISGHTALYWYRQSLGQGLEFLIYFQGNSAPDKSGLPSDRFSAERTGGSVSTLTIQRTQQEDSAVYLCASSLQGAGNTIYFGEGSWLTVV.

This chain joins TRBV18 and TRBJ1-3, with unresolved D. The CDR3 sequence is 14 residues long. Per germline, CDR1 KGHSH and CDR2 LQKENI. Trimming cost V 6 bases and J 7 bases, with 16 bases left between them. The CDR3 bases are TGTGCCAGCTCTCTTGGAGATGAAGTTAACACCATATATTTT. Residues: CASSLGDEVNTIYF.

The genes are TRBV28 and TRBJ2-7; no definite D call. Trimming left V 5 bases short and J 3 bases short, with 8 bases between. Germline loops: CDR1 MDHEN, CDR2 SYDVKM. CDR3 length: 12 amino acids. The CDR3: CASSTSLYEQYV. CDR3 bases: TGTGCCAGCAGTACTTCACTCTACGAGCAGTACGTC.

V usage is TRBV6-5 and J usage is TRBJ1-1; D is undetermined. Germline V CDR1 and CDR2: MNHEY, SVGAGI. V was trimmed by 2 bases and J by 2 bases, leaving 6 bases between them. CDR3 length: 13 amino acids. CDR3 protein: CASSYMGNTEAFF. As DNA, the CDR3 is TGTGCCAGCAGTTACATGGGTAACACTGAAGCTTTCTTT.

The chain employs TRBV29-1 and TRBJ2-7; D ambiguous. This CDR3 is 12 amino acids long. CDR1 SQVTM and CDR2 ANQGSEA come from the germline V gene. Trimming left V 5 bases short and J 6 bases short, with 14 bases between. The CDR3 bases are TGCAGCGTTTGGTGGGAAACGGGCGAGCAGTACTTC. It yields the protein CSVWWETGEQYF.

The rearrangement joins TRBV7-9 to TRBJ2-7, with D perhaps TRBD1 or TRBD2 (6 bases each). V was clipped by 0 bases and J by 0 bases, with 15 bases between them. The CDR3 consists of 17 residues. Germline V gene lookup returns CDR1 SEHNR and CDR2 FQNEAQ (reference sequence). In DNA form, the CDR3 reads TGTGCCAGCAGCTTAGCGGGGGCGCGGGACCTCTCCTACGAGCAGTACTTC. This sequence encodes CASSLAGARDLSYEQYF.

This chain uses TRBV5-1 with TRBJ1-2, with D tentatively TRBD1 (5 bases). V dropped 4 bases and J dropped 2 bases, with 18 bases sitting between them. There are 16 residues in the CDR3. CDR1 is SGHRS and CDR2 is YFSETQ in the germline V gene. CDR3 DNA sequence: TGCGCCAGCAGCCCGACTGTTAAGACAGTGAACTATGGCTACACCTTC. The encoded protein is CASSPTVKTVNYGYTF.

This sequence joins TRBV19 and TRBJ1-2; 7 bases fit TRBD1. V trimming: 6 bases; J trimming: 4 bases; junction bases outside the gene matches: 8. There are 14 residues in the CDR3. Germline V gene sequence: CDR1 LNHDA, CDR2 SQIVND (reference sequence). CDR3 sequence: CASSEQTGPYGYTF. As DNA, the CDR3 is TGTGCCAGTAGCGAACAGACAGGGCCCTATGGCTACACCTTC.

The J gene is TRBJ1-4, the V gene TRBV5-1; TRBD1 aligns across 8 bases. The CDR3 sequence is 14 residues long. Germline CDR1 is SGHRS and CDR2 is YFSETQ. Trimming removed 7 bases from V and 4 bases from J; junction bases left unmatched: 6. CDR3 in DNA: TGCGCCAGCGGTGACAGGGGAAATAATGAAAAACTGTTTTTT. This sequence encodes CASGDRGNNEKLFF.

The rearrangement uses TRBV6-2 or TRBV6-3 and TRBJ1-2, with D unclear. The CDR3 has 14 residues. Germline CDR1 reads MNHEY; CDR2 reads SVGEGT. V was trimmed by 5 bases and J by 4 bases, leaving 14 bases between them. CDR3 nucleotide sequence: TGTGCCAGCAGTACGGCTGGGCCATTCTATGGCTACACCTTC. Translation: CASSTAGPFYGYTF.